The entry that follows covers one T cell receptor (beta chain) sequence. Per the original methods: Nucleated cell counts were estimated from reference gene primer amplification. Only in-frame clones appear in the TCRdb table, and some are missing; sequencing was by immunoSEQ multiplex PCR. That table is the source of V, J and clone size, and D and trimming were worked out from the DNA. The table has around 200,000 clones, about 85% seen once; the top ten hold 18%. These data belong to a study of blood T cell repertoires in COVID-19. Study-level background: Sites in the United States, Italy and Spain provided acute and convalescent COVID-19 samples.

From germline, CDR1 is MDHEN and CDR2 SYDVKM. V lost 6 bases, J lost 3 bases, and 13 bases stayed unmatched. CDR3 length equals 16 residues. The sequence derives from a man aged 40-50 years who had recovered from COVID-19. V is TRBV28 and J is TRBJ1-2, with TRBD1 identical over 7 bases. Sequences were obtained from PBMCs or T cells enriched from blood (not recorded which). This CDR3 is CASSQEVIRGDYGYTF. The CDR3 DNA reads TGTGCCAGCAGCCAGGAGGTAATCAGGGGGGACTATGGCTACACCTTC.